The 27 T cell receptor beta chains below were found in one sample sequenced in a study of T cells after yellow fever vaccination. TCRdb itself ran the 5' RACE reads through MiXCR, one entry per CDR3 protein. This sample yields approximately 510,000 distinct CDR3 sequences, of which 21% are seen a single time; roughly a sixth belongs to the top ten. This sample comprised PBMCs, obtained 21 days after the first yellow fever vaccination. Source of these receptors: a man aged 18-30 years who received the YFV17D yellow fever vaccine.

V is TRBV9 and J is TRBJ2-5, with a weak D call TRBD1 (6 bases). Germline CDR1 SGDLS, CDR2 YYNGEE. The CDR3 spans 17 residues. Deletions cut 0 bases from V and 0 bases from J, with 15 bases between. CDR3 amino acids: CASSVGVGGVYQETQYF. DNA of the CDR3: TGTGCCAGCAGCGTAGGGGTAGGGGGAGTGTACCAAGAGACCCAGTACTTC. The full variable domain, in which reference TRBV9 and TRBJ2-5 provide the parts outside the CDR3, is DSGVTQTPKHLITATGQRVTLRCSPRSGDLSVYWYQQSLDQGLQFLIQYYNGEERAKGNILERFSAQQFPDLHSELNLSSLELGDSALYFCASSVGVGGVYQETQYFGPGTRLLVL.

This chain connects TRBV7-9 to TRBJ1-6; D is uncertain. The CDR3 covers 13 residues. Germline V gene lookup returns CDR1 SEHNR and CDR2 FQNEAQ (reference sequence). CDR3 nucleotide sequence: TGTGCGAGCGGGGATCCGGTTAATTCACCCCTCCACTTT. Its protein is CASGDPVNSPLHF.

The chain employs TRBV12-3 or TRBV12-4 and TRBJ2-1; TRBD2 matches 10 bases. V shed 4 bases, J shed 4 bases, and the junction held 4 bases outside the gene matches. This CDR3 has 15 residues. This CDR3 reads CASSSSGGIYNEQFF. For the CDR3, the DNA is TGTGCCAGCAGTTCTAGCGGGGGAATTTACAATGAGCAGTTCTTC.

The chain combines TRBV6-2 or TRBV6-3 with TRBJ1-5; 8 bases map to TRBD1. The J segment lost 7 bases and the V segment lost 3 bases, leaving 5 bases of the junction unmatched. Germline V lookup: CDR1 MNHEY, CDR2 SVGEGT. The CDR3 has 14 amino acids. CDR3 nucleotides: TGTGCCAGCAGTTATACCCAGGGGGCCCAGCCCCAGCATTTT. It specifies CASSYTQGAQPQHF.

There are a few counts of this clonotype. CDR3 residues: CASSLEPASLGGYTF. Written as DNA, the CDR3 is TGTGCCAGCAGCTTAGAGCCCGCGTCACTCGGGGGCTACACCTTC. The chain couples TRBV7-2 to TRBJ1-2; no firm D call. The germline V gene encodes CDR1 SGHTA and CDR2 FQGNSA. V was pared by 1 base and J by 8 bases, with 17 bases between. The CDR3 runs to 15 residues.

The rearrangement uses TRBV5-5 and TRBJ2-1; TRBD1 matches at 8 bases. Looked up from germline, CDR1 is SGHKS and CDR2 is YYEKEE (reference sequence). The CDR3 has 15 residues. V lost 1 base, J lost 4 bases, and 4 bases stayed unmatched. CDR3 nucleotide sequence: TGTGCCAGCAGCTTGTTACAGGGGGAATACAATGAGCAGTTCTTC. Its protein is CASSLLQGEYNEQFF.

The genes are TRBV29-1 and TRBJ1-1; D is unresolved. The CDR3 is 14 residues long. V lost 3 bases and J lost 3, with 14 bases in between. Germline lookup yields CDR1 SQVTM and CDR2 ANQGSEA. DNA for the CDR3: TGCAGCGTTGAGAGGGTCACTGGGGACACTGAAGCTTTCTTT. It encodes CSVERVTGDTEAFF.

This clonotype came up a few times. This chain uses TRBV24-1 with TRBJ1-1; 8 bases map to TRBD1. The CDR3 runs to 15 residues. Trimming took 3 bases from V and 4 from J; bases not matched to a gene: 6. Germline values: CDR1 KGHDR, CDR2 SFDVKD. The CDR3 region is CATSDTRTGSTEAFF. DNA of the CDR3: TGTGCCACCAGTGATACACGGACAGGGAGCACTGAAGCTTTCTTT.

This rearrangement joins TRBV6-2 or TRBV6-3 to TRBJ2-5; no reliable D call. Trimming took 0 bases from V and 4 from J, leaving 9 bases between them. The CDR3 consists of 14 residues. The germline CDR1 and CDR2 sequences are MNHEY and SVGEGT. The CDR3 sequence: CASSYSGSSETQYF. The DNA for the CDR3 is TGTGCCAGCAGTTACTCTGGCTCGTCAGAGACCCAGTACTTC.

The CDR3 nucleotides read TGTGCCATCAGTGCGGCTAGTTGGTCCCACGAGCAGTACGTC. Protein: CAISAASWSHEQYV. V gene TRBV10-3 combines with J gene TRBJ2-7; no firm D call. The CDR3 extends over 14 amino acids. Germline V gene data show CDR1 as ENHRY and CDR2 as SYGVKD. The V end was cut by 4 bases, the J end by 5 bases, with 15 bases between.

The CDR3 sequence is CASSTGPGAYEQYF. The CDR3 DNA reads as TGCGCCAGCAGCACGGGACCCGGAGCCTACGAGCAGTACTTC. The chain couples TRBV5-1 to TRBJ2-7, with D perhaps given as TRBD1 or TRBD2 (5 bases each). Per the germline V gene, CDR1 is SGHRS and CDR2 is YFSETQ. The CDR3 loop spans 14 amino acids. The V gene lost 4 bases and the J gene lost 2 bases, with 13 bases spanning the gap.

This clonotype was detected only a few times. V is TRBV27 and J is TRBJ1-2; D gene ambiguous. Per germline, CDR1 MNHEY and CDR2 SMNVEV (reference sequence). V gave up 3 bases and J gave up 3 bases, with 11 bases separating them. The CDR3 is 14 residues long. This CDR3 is CASSFLGRDYGYTF. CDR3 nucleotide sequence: TGTGCCAGCAGTTTTCTAGGGCGCGACTATGGCTACACCTTC.

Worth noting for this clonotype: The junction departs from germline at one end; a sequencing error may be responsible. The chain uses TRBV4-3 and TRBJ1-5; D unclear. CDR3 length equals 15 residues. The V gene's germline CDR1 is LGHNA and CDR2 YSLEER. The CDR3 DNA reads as TGCGCCGGCAGCCAATCCCGGGAGGCCAATCAGCCCCAGCATTTT. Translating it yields CAGSQSREANQPQHF.

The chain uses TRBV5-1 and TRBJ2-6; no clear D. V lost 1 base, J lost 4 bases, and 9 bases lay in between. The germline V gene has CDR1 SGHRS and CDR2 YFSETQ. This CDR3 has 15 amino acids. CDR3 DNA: TGCGCCAGCAGCTTGCTCCCTAACGGGGCCAACGTCCTGACTTTC. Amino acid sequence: CASSLLPNGANVLTF. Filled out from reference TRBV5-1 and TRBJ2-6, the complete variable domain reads KAGVTQTPRYLIKTRGQQVTLSCSPISGHRSVSWYQQTPGQGLQFLFEYFSETQRNKGNFPGRFSGRQFSNSRSEMNVSTLELGDSALYLCASSLLPNGANVLTFGAGSRLTVL.

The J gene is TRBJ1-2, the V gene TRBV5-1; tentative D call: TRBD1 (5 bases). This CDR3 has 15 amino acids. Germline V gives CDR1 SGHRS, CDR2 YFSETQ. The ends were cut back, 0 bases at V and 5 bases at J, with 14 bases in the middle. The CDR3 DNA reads TGCGCCAGCAGCTTGGTCCCGGGGGTTGGTTATGGCTACACCTTC. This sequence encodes CASSLVPGVGYGYTF.

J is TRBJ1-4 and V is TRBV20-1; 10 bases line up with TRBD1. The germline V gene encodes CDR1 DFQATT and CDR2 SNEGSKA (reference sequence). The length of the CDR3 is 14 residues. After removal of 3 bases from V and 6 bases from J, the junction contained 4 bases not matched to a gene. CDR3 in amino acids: CSASSGTGDEKLFF. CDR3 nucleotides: TGCAGTGCTAGCTCCGGGACAGGGGATGAAAAACTGTTTTTT.

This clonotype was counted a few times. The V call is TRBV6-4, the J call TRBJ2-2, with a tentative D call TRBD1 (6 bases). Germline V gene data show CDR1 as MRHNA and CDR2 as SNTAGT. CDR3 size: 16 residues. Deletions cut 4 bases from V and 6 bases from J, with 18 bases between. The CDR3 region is CASSVQGLHQAGELFF. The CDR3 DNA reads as TGTGCCAGCAGTGTACAGGGTCTCCATCAGGCCGGGGAGCTGTTTTTT.

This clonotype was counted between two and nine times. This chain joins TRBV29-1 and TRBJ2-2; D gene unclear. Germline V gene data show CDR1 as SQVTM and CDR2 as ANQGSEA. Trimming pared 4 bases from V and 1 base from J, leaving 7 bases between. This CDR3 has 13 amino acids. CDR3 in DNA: TGCAGCGTTGTGCTCCAGAACACCGGGGAGCTGTTTTTT. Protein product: CSVVLQNTGELFF.

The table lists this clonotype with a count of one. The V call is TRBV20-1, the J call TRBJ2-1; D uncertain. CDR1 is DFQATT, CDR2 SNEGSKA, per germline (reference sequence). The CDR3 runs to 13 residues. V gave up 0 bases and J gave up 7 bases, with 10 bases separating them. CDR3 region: CSARDKASNEQFF. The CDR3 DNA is TGCAGTGCTAGAGATAAAGCCAGTAATGAGCAGTTCTTC.

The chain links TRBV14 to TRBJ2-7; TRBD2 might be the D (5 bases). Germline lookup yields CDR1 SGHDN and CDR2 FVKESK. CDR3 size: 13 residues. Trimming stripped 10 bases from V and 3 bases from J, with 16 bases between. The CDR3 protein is CATSRGTGYEQYV. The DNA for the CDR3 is TGTGCCACCTCACGGGGTACGGGCTACGAGCAGTACGTC.

CDR3 protein: CASSMTGGGGELFF. The CDR3 DNA sequence: TGTGCCAGCAGCATGACAGGGGGCGGCGGGGAGCTGTTTTTT. The rearrangement uses TRBV7-3 and TRBJ2-2, with 10 bases matching TRBD1. There are 14 residues in the CDR3. After removal of 5 bases from V and 7 bases from J, the junction contained 4 bases not matched to a gene. Germline CDR1 and CDR2: SGHTA and FQGTGA.

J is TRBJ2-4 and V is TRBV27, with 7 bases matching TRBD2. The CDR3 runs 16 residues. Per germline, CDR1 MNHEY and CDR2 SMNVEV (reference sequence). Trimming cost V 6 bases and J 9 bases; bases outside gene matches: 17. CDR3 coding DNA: TGTGCCAGCAGCGCCCCCAGCCTGAGCGGGGTACGCATTCAGTACTTC. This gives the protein CASSAPSLSGVRIQYF.

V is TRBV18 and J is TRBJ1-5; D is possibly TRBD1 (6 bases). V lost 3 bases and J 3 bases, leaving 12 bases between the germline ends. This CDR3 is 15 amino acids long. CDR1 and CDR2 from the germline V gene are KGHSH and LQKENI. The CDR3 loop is CASSPNRANNQPQHF. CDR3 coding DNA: TGTGCCAGCTCACCTAACAGGGCCAACAATCAGCCCCAGCATTTT.

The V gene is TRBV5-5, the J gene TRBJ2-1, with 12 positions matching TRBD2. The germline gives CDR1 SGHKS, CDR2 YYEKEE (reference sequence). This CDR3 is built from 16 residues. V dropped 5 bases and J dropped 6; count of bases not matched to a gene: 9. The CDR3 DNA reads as TGTGCCAGCAGGTGGGGGCTAGCGGGGGGGCTCAATGAGCAGTTCTTC. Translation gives CASRWGLAGGLNEQFF.

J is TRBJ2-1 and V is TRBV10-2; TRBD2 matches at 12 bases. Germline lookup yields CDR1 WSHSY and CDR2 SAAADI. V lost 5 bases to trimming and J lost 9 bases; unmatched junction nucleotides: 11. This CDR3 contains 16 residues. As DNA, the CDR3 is TGCGCCAGCAGTTCCGCTAGCGGGGGGGGTTTGGGTGAGCAGTTCTTC. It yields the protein CASSSASGGGLGEQFF.

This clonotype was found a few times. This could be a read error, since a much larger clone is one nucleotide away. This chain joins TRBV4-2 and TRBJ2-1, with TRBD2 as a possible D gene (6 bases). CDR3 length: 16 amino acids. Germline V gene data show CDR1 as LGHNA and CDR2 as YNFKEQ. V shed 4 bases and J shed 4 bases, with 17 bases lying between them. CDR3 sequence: CASSLETRGEYNEQFF. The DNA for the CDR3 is TGTGCCAGCAGCCTTGAGACTAGAGGGGAATACAATGAGCAGTTCTTC.

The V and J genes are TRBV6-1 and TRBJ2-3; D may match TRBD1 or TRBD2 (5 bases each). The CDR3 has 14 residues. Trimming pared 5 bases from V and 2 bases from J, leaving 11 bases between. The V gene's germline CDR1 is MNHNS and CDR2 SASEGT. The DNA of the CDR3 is TGTGCCAGCAGTCCCCGGGACGACACAGATACGCAGTATTTT. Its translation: CASSPRDDTDTQYF.